The 25 T cell receptor beta chains given below trace back to one sample, sequenced in a study of CD8+ T cells in alopecia areata. Sequencing templates came from extracted RNA that was reverse transcribed into cDNA. Clones were sequenced by immunoSEQ multiplex PCR, and TCRdb holds only the in-frame ones, with some missing. Of around 98,000 clones in the sample, around 44% were seen once. Sequenced input: CD4+ T cells sorted from blood. Source of these receptors: a human donor with alopecia areata.

This clone turned up a few times. The same CDR3 arises from other DNA sequences in this sample as well. The rearrangement links TRBV29-1 to TRBJ1-1, with D possibly being TRBD1 (5 bases). The CDR3 is 13 residues long. Trimming took off 4 bases at V and 0 bases at J, with 9 bases between the two ends. The germline CDR1 and CDR2 sequences are SQVTM and ANQGSEA. CDR3 nucleotides: TGCAGCGTTGGAGGGGTTTTGAACACTGAAGCTTTCTTT. This translates into CSVGGVLNTEAFF.

V and J are TRBV11-3 and TRBJ1-1; 9 bases line up with TRBD1. Germline loops: CDR1 SGHNT, CDR2 YENEEA. V trimming: 3 bases; J trimming: 1 base; junction bases outside the gene matches: 6. The CDR3 is 16 amino acids. Here the CDR3 reads CASSFGTGYTNTEAFF. DNA of the CDR3: TGTGCCAGCAGCTTCGGGACAGGGTACACGAACACTGAAGCTTTCTTT.

The chain links TRBV29-1 to TRBJ1-5, with a weak D call TRBD1 (5 bases). In germline, CDR1 is SQVTM, CDR2 ANQGSEA. The CDR3 consists of 13 residues. V lost 5 bases, J lost 1 base, and 9 bases lay in between. CDR3 nucleotides: TGCAGCGTTCAGGGTTCCAGCAATCAGCCCCAGCATTTT. Amino acid sequence: CSVQGSSNQPQHF.

The rearrangement uses TRBV30 and TRBJ2-5; no clear D. Germline V gene sequence: CDR1 GTSNPN, CDR2 SVGIG (reference sequence). V was trimmed by 4 bases and J by 1 base, leaving 7 bases between them. This CDR3 is built from 12 residues. The CDR3 coding sequence is TGTGCCTGGAATGCAGGCCAAGAGACCCAGTACTTC. Translated: CAWNAGQETQYF. Full variable domain (missing parts from reference TRBV30 and TRBJ2-5): SQTIHQWPATLVQPVGSPLSLECTVEGTSNPNLYWYRQAAGRGLQLLFYSVGIGQISSEVPQNLSASRPQDRQFILSSKKLLLSDSGFYLCAWNAGQETQYFGPGTRLLVL.

This chain links TRBV29-1 with TRBJ2-1, with D uncertain. CDR1 and CDR2 (germline): SQVTM, ANQGSEA. Trimming cost V 8 bases and J 8 bases, with 16 bases left between them. The CDR3 is 12 amino acids. The CDR3 nucleotides are TGCAGCTCCGGACGTTTAGGCGATGAGCAGTTCTTC. Its protein product is CSSGRLGDEQFF.

In this sample, this clone turned up a few times. The rearrangement joins TRBV28 to TRBJ2-2; the match to TRBD2 covers 16 bases. The CDR3 has 20 residues. Germline lookup yields CDR1 MDHEN and CDR2 SYDVKM. V was clipped by 6 bases and J by 5 bases; unmatched bases: 15. The CDR3 protein is CASRSPGSGTSGRATGELFF. As DNA, the CDR3 is TGTGCCAGCAGGAGCCCGGGATCCGGGACTAGCGGGAGGGCTACCGGGGAGCTGTTTTTT.

In this sample, this clone turned up a few times. The chain carries TRBV11-2 and TRBJ2-7; TRBD1 matches 7 bases. The CDR3 sequence is 16 residues long. Trimming took 4 bases from V and 5 from J; bases not matched to a gene: 14. The germline V gene encodes CDR1 SGHAT and CDR2 FQNNGV. The CDR3 region is CASSSLRGEGGHEQYF. In nucleotides, the CDR3 is TGTGCCAGCAGCTCCCTCCGGGGTGAAGGGGGCCACGAGCAGTACTTC.

The chain carries TRBV11-2 and TRBJ2-7, with 9 bases matching TRBD1. This CDR3 spans 15 amino acids. The germline V gene has CDR1 SGHAT and CDR2 FQNNGV. V trimming: 4 bases; J trimming: 1 base; junction bases outside the gene matches: 5. The CDR3 coding sequence is TGTGCCAGCAGCTCGGGACAGGGTAGGTCCTACGAGCAGTACTTC. It yields the protein CASSSGQGRSYEQYF.

This clone has ten or more counts. The identical CDR3 is also encoded by other nucleotide sequences in the sample. The rearrangement links TRBV18 to TRBJ2-3; D is undetermined. Germline lookup yields CDR1 KGHSH and CDR2 LQKENI. V shed 2 bases and J shed 0 bases, with 3 bases lying between them. CDR3 length equals 13 residues. DNA for the CDR3: TGTGCCAGCTCACCAATCAGCACAGATACGCAGTATTTT. Translated, it gives CASSPISTDTQYF.

This rearrangement joins TRBV30 to TRBJ1-1; no clear D gene. This CDR3 spans 13 amino acids. Germline V gene sequence: CDR1 GTSNPN, CDR2 SVGIG (reference sequence). Trimming removed 0 bases at V and 5 bases at J, with 10 bases between. The DNA of the CDR3 is TGTGCCTGGAGTGTACGTCAGTCAACTGAAGCTTTCTTT. It specifies CAWSVRQSTEAFF. The full variable domain, with the rest looked up from reference TRBV30 and TRBJ1-1, is SQTIHQWPATLVQPVGSPLSLECTVEGTSNPNLYWYRQAAGRGLQLLFYSVGIGQISSEVPQNLSASRPQDRQFILSSKKLLLSDSGFYLCAWSVRQSTEAFFGQGTRLTVV.

This clone has only a few counts. The rearrangement links TRBV9 to TRBJ1-3, with D perhaps matching TRBD1 (5 bases). This CDR3 comprises 15 residues. CDR1 and CDR2 from the germline V gene are SGDLS and YYNGEE. Deletions cut 7 bases from V and 1 base from J, with 15 bases between. CDR3 bases: TGTGCCAGCGCCTCTGGGGGATCTTCTGGAAACACCATATATTTT. Its protein is CASASGGSSGNTIYF.

This clone was counted a few times. This chain uses TRBV29-1 with TRBJ2-1; TRBD2 matches 10 bases. Germline CDR1 and CDR2: SQVTM and ANQGSEA. V shed 4 bases, J shed 2 bases, and the junction held 8 bases outside the gene matches. The CDR3 has 16 amino acids. The CDR3 reads CSVVSSLAGAYNEQFF. The CDR3 nucleotides read TGCAGCGTTGTTTCCTCTCTAGCGGGAGCCTACAATGAGCAGTTCTTC.

The rearrangement links TRBV30 to TRBJ2-7, with D perhaps TRBD1 (6 bases). CDR3 length equals 13 residues. Germline CDR1 and CDR2: GTSNPN and SVGIG (reference sequence). CDR3 in amino acids: CAGRGSLYYEQYF. CDR3 in DNA: TGTGCTGGCAGGGGCTCCCTCTACTACGAGCAGTACTTC. The variable domain in full, with the rest retrieved from reference TRBV30 and TRBJ2-7, is SQTIHQWPATLVQPVGSPLSLECTVEGTSNPNLYWYRQAAGRGLQLLFYSVGIGQISSEVPQNLSASRPQDRQFILSSKKLLLSDSGFYLCAGRGSLYYEQYFGPGTRLTVT.

The table lists this clone with a few counts. The chain joins TRBV15 to TRBJ2-4, with TRBD1 matching over 8 bases. Germline values: CDR1 LNHNV, CDR2 YYDKDF (reference sequence). Trimming at V came to 5 bases and at J to 1 base, leaving 4 bases not matched to a gene. The CDR3 sequence is 15 residues long. The CDR3 sequence: CATSWWTGAKNIQYF. CDR3 DNA: TGTGCCACCAGCTGGTGGACAGGGGCCAAAAACATTCAGTACTTC. Complete variable domain (other parts from reference TRBV15 and TRBJ2-4): DAMVIQNPRYQVTQFGKPVTLSCSQTLNHNVMYWYQQKSSQAPKLLFHYYDKDFNNEADTPDNFQSRRPNTSFCFLDIRSPGLGDTAMYLCATSWWTGAKNIQYFGAGTRLSVL.

This clone has more than one count but fewer than ten. V gene TRBV29-1 combines with J gene TRBJ2-5; D might be TRBD2 (5 bases). Germline lookup yields CDR1 SQVTM and CDR2 ANQGSEA. V was cut by 7 bases and J by 3 bases, with 12 bases left in between. This CDR3 is built from 12 residues. The CDR3 sequence: CSDGAEKETQYF. As DNA, the CDR3 is TGCAGCGACGGAGCGGAGAAAGAGACCCAGTACTTC.

J is TRBJ2-3 and V is TRBV4-1; D not resolved. Germline V gene lookup returns CDR1 MGHRA and CDR2 YSYEKL. The CDR3 has 12 residues. With 3 bases removed from V and 5 bases from J, the gap between germline ends came to 6 bases. This CDR3 reads CASSQVVDTQYF. CDR3 nucleotides: TGCGCCAGCAGCCAGGTCGTAGATACGCAGTATTTT.

This chain links TRBV28 with TRBJ2-1; D remains unclear. Per the germline V gene, CDR1 is MDHEN and CDR2 is SYDVKM. V was clipped by 6 bases and J by 12 bases, with 15 bases between them. There are 12 residues in the CDR3. The CDR3 protein is CASSFSSFGQFF. CDR3 bases: TGTGCCAGCAGCTTCTCTTCTTTCGGGCAGTTCTTC.

The table lists this clone with a few counts. The chain employs TRBV28 and TRBJ2-7, with a possible D match to TRBD1 (6 bases). Trimming stripped 5 bases from V and 5 bases from J, with 10 bases between. This CDR3 has 12 amino acids. The germline gives CDR1 MDHEN, CDR2 SYDVKM. This chain's CDR3 is CASSQQGHEQYF. The CDR3 nucleotides read TGTGCCAGCAGTCAACAGGGCCACGAGCAGTACTTC.

This clone was recorded a few times. This specimen includes other DNA sequences encoding the same CDR3. The chain uses TRBV29-1 and TRBJ2-1; D unclear. Trimming shortened V by 4 bases and J by 4 bases, and 5 bases separated the two germline ends. CDR3 length: 11 residues. In germline, CDR1 is SQVTM, CDR2 ANQGSEA. CDR3: CSVGAYNEQFF. In DNA form, the CDR3 reads TGCAGCGTTGGGGCTTACAATGAGCAGTTCTTC.

The chain links TRBV5-1 to TRBJ2-1; 9 bases match TRBD1. Germline CDR1 reads SGHRS; CDR2 reads YFSETQ. With 8 bases clipped from V and 3 bases from J, the junction kept 6 bases outside the gene matches. This CDR3 spans 14 amino acids. In DNA form, the CDR3 reads TGCGCCAGTGCCGGGACAGGGAACTACAATGAGCAGTTCTTC. Protein product: CASAGTGNYNEQFF.

A few counts support this clone. J is TRBJ1-5 and V is TRBV5-1, with TRBD1 identical over 7 bases. Looked up from germline, CDR1 is SGHRS and CDR2 is YFSETQ. The V segment lost 0 bases and the J segment 7 bases; nucleotides outside the gene matches: 1. This CDR3 is 13 amino acids long. The CDR3 region has the DNA TGCGCCAGCAGCTTGGGGGACAGCCAGCCCCAGCATTTT. It codes for CASSLGDSQPQHF.

The chain is built from TRBV28 and TRBJ2-7; D not resolved. V lost 5 bases and J 7 bases, leaving 21 bases between the germline ends. CDR3 length equals 15 residues. CDR1 and CDR2 (germline): MDHEN, SYDVKM. The CDR3 DNA follows: TGTGCCAGCAGTCCCCACTCCGGCAGATCCGTGGAGCAGTACTTC. It yields the protein CASSPHSGRSVEQYF.

This chain links TRBV7-9 with TRBJ2-5; D gene uncertain. Germline V gene sequence: CDR1 SEHNR, CDR2 FQNEAQ (reference sequence). The CDR3 is made up of 11 amino acids. Deletions cut 5 bases from V and 5 bases from J, with 6 bases between. The CDR3 nucleotides are TGTGCCAGCAGCGCCTCGGAGACCCAGTACTTC. The encoded protein is CASSASETQYF.

This clone was seen a few times. This chain joins TRBV9 and TRBJ2-2; 10 bases map to TRBD2. Germline V CDR1 and CDR2: SGDLS, YYNGEE. This CDR3 comprises 16 residues. The junction had 7 bases not matched to a gene; V was cut back by 4 bases and J by 4 bases. This CDR3 reads CASSSQRGGLTGELFF. The CDR3 DNA reads as TGTGCCAGCAGCTCCCAGCGGGGGGGCCTCACCGGGGAGCTGTTTTTT. The variable domain in full, completed from reference TRBV9 and TRBJ2-2, reads DSGVTQTPKHLITATGQRVTLRCSPRSGDLSVYWYQQSLDQGLQFLIQYYNGEERAKGNILERFSAQQFPDLHSELNLSSLELGDSALYFCASSSQRGGLTGELFFGEGSRLTVL.

V usage is TRBV6-5 and J usage is TRBJ1-2; TRBD1 is a possible D gene (6 bases). V lost 6 bases and J 9 bases, leaving 23 bases between the germline ends. This CDR3 region has 15 residues. Germline assignment: CDR1 MNHEY and CDR2 SVGAGI. CDR3 in amino acids: CASSRDTQSRPSYTF. DNA of the CDR3: TGTGCCAGCAGCCGGGACACCCAATCGCGGCCCAGCTACACCTTC.